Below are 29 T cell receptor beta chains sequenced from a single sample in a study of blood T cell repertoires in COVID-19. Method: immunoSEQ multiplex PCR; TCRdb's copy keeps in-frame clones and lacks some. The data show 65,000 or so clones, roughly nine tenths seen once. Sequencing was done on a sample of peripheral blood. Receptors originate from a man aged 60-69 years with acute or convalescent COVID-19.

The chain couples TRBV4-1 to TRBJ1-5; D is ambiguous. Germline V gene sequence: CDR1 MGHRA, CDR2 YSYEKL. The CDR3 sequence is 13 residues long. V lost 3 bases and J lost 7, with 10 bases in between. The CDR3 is CASSHGTTQPQHF. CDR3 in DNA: TGCGCCAGCAGCCATGGAACTACGCAGCCCCAGCATTTT.

This CDR3 is CASSLASFTEAFF. In DNA form, the CDR3 reads TGTGCCAGCAGCTTAGCTTCTTTCACTGAAGCTTTCTTT. The rearrangement joins TRBV11-2 to TRBJ1-1; no firm D call. Trimming took 1 base from V and 4 from J, leaving 7 bases between them. Germline assignment: CDR1 SGHAT and CDR2 FQNNGV. The CDR3 length is 13 residues.

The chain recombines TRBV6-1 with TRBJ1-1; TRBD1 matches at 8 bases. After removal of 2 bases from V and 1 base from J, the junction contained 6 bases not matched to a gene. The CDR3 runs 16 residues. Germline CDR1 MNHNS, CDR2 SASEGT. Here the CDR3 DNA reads TGTGCCAGCAGTGAACCCAGGGGGCAAGGGAACACTGAAGCTTTCTTT. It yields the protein CASSEPRGQGNTEAFF.

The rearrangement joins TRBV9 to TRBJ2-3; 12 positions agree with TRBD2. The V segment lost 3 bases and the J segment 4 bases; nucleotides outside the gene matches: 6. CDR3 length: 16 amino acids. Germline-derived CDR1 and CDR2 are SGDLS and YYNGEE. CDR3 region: CASSASGGGLSDTQYF. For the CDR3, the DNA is TGTGCCAGCAGCGCTAGCGGGGGGGGTTTATCAGATACGCAGTATTTT.

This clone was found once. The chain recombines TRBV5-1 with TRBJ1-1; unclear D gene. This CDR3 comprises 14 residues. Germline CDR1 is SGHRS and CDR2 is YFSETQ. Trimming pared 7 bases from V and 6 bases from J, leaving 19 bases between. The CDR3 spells CASSNGQLSAEAFF. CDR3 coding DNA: TGCGCCAGCTCTAATGGGCAGCTCTCAGCTGAAGCTTTCTTT.

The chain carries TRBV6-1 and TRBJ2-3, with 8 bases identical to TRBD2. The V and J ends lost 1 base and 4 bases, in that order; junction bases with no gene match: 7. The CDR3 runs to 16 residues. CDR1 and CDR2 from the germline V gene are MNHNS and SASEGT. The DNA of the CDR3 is TGTGCCAGCAGTGAAGTTGGCGGGGGGCCGCCAGATACGCAGTATTTT. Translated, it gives CASSEVGGGPPDTQYF.

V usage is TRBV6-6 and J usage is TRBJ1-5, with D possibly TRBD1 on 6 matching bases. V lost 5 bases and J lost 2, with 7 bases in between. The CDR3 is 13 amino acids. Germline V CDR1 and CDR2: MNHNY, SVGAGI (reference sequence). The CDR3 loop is CASSQGRNQPQHF. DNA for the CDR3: TGTGCCAGCAGTCAGGGGCGCAATCAGCCCCAGCATTTT.

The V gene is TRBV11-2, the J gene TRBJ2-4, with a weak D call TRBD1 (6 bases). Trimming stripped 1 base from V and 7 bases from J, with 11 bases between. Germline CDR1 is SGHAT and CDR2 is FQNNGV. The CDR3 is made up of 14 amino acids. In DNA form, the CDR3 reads TGTGCCAGCAGCTTAGTGGGGGCTAAGAACATTCAGTACTTC. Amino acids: CASSLVGAKNIQYF.

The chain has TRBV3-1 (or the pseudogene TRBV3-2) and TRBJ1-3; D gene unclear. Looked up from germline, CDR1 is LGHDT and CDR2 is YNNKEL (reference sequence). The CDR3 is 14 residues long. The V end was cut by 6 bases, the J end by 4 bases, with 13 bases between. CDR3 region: CASRGWSGGNTIYF. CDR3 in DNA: TGTGCCAGCAGAGGGTGGTCGGGGGGAAACACCATATATTTT.

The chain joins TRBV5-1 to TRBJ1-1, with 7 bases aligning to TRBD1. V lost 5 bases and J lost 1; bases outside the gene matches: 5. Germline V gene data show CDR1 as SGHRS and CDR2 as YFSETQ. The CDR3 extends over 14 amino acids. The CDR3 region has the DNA TGCGCCAGCAGTTCCGGGACAGAGAACACTGAAGCTTTCTTT. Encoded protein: CASSSGTENTEAFF.

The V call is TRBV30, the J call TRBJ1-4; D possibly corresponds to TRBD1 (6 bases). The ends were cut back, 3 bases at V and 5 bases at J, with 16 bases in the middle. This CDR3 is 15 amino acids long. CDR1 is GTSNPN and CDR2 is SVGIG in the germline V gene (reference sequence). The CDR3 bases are TGTGCCTGGAGCCGATATACAGGGACAAATGAAAAACTGTTTTTT. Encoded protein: CAWSRYTGTNEKLFF.

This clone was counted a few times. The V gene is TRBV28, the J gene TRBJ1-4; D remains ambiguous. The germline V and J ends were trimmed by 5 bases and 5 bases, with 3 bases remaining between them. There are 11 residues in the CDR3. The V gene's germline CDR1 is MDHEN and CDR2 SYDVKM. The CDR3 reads CASSVNEKLFF. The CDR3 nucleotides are TGTGCCAGCAGTGTAAATGAAAAACTGTTTTTT.

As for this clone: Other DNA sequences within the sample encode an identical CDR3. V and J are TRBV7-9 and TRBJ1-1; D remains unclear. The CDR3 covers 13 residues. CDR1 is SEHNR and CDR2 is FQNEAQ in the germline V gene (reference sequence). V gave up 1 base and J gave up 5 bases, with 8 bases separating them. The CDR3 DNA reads TGTGCCAGCAGCTTAGAGGGAGGGACTGAAGCTTTCTTT. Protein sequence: CASSLEGGTEAFF.

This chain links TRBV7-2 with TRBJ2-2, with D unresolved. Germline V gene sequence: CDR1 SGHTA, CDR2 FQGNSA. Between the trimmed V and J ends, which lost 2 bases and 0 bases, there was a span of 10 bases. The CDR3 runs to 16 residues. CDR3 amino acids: CASSLRQAANTGELFF. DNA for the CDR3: TGTGCCAGCAGCTTAAGGCAGGCTGCGAACACCGGGGAGCTGTTTTTT.

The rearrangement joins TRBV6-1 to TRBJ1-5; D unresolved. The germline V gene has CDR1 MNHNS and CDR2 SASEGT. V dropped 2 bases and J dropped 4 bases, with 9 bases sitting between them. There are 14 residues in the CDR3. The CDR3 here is CASSESGHNQPQHF. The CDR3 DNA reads TGTGCCAGCAGTGAATCGGGTCATAATCAGCCCCAGCATTTT.

The CDR3 is CASSRPTDYYSPLHF. Here the CDR3 DNA reads TGCGCCAGCAGCCGACCGACAGATTACTATTCACCCCTCCACTTT. This chain joins TRBV4-1 and TRBJ1-6; perhaps TRBD1 as D (5 bases). CDR1 MGHRA and CDR2 YSYEKL come from the germline V gene. Between the trimmed V and J ends, which lost 4 bases and 8 bases, there was a span of 15 bases. The CDR3 runs to 15 residues.

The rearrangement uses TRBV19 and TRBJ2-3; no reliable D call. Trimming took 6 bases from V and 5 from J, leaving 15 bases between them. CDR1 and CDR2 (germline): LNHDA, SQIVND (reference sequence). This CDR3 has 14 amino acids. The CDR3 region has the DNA TGTGCCAGTAGAAAAACTGTTGGGCAAGATACGCAGTATTTT. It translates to CASRKTVGQDTQYF.

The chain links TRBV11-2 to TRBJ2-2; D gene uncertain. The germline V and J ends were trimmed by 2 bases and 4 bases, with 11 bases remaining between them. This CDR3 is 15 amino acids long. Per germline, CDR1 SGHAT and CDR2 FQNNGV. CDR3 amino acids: CASSLNLPGTGELFF. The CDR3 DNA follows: TGTGCCAGCAGCTTAAATCTCCCGGGCACCGGGGAGCTGTTTTTT.

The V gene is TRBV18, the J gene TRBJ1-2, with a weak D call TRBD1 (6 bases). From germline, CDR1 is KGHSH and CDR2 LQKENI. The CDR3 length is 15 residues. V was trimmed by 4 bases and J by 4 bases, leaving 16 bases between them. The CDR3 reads CASSRDTQRGYGYTF. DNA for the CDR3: TGTGCCAGCTCACGGGACACTCAAAGGGGCTATGGCTACACCTTC.

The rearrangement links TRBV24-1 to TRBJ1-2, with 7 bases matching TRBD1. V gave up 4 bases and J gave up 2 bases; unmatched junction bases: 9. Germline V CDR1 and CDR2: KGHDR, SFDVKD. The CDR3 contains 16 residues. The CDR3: CATSDPTSTGNYGYTF. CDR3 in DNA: TGTGCCACCAGTGACCCCACCTCGACAGGGAACTATGGCTACACCTTC.

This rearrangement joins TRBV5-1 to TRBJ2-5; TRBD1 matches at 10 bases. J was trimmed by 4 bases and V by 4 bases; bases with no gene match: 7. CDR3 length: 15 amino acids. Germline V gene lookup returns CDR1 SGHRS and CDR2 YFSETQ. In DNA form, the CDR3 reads TGCGCCAGCAGCGCCGACCGGGACAGGGGAGAGACCCAGTACTTC. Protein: CASSADRDRGETQYF.

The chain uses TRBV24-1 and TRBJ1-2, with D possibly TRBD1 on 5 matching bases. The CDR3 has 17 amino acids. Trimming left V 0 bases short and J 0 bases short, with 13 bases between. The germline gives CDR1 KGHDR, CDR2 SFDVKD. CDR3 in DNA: TGTGCCACCAGTGATTTGCAAGGGGACTCAACTAACTATGGCTACACCTTC. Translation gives CATSDLQGDSTNYGYTF.

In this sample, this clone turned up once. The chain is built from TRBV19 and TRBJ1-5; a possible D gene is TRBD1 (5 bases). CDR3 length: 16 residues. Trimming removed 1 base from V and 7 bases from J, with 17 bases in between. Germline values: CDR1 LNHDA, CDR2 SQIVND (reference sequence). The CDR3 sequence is CASSIGWGGGIQPQHF. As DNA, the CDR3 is TGTGCCAGTAGTATAGGTTGGGGCGGGGGAATACAGCCCCAGCATTTT.

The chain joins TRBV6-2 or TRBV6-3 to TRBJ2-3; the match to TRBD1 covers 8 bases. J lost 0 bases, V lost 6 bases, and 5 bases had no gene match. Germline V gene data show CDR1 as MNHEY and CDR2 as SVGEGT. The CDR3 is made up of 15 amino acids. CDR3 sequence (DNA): TGTGCCAGCAGCTTCCAGGGGGCGAGCACAGATACGCAGTATTTT. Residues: CASSFQGASTDTQYF.

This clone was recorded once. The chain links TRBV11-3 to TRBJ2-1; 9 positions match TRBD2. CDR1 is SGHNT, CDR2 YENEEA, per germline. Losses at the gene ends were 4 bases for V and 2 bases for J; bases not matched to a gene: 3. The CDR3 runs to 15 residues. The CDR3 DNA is TGTGCCAGCAGCTGGACTAGCGAGACCTACAATGAGCAGTTCTTC. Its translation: CASSWTSETYNEQFF.

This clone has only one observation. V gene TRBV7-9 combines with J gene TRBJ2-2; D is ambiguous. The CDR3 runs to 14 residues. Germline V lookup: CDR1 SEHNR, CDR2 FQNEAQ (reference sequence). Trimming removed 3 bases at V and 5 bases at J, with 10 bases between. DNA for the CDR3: TGTGCCAGCAGCTTCCCCCTCTATACCGGGGAGCTGTTTTTT. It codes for CASSFPLYTGELFF.

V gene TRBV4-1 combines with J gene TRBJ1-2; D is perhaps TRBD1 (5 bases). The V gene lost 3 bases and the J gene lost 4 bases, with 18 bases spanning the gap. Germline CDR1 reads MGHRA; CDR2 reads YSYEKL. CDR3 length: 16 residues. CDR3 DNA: TGCGCCAGCAGCCATCCCAGGGTGGGCAGAAGCTATGGCTACACCTTC. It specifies CASSHPRVGRSYGYTF.

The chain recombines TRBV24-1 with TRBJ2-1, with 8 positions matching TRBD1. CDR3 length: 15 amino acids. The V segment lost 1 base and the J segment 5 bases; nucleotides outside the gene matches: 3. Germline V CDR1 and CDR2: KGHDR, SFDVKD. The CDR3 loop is CATSDFRGPHNEQFF. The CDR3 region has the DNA TGTGCCACCAGTGATTTCAGGGGGCCACACAATGAGCAGTTCTTC.

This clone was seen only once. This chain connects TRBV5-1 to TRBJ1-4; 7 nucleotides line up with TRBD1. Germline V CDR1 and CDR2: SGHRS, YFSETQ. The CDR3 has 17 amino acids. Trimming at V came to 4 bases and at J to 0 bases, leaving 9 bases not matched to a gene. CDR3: CASSGAPGTATNEKLFF. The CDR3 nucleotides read TGCGCCAGCAGCGGCGCACCCGGGACAGCAACTAATGAAAAACTGTTTTTT.